This T cell receptor (beta chain) stems from a study of identical twins' blood T cells. TCRdb processed the 5' RACE reads anew with MiXCR; each CDR3 protein has one entry. The table has roughly 380,000 distinct CDR3 sequences, roughly 31% seen once. Six healthy women, forming three identical twin pairs, donated samples. The germline V gene encodes CDR1 LGHNA and CDR2 YSLEER. V shed 1 base and J shed 3 bases, with 15 bases lying between them. CDR3 length: 17 amino acids. This chain joins TRBV4-3 and TRBJ1-4, with a weak D call TRBD1 (5 bases). Sequenced input: PBMCs. This receptor was obtained from a woman aged 18 to 55 in good health. The CDR3: CASSQAGEGIPNEKLFF. CDR3 nucleotides: TGCGCCAGCAGCCAAGCGGGCGAGGGGATACCTAATGAAAAACTGTTTTTT.